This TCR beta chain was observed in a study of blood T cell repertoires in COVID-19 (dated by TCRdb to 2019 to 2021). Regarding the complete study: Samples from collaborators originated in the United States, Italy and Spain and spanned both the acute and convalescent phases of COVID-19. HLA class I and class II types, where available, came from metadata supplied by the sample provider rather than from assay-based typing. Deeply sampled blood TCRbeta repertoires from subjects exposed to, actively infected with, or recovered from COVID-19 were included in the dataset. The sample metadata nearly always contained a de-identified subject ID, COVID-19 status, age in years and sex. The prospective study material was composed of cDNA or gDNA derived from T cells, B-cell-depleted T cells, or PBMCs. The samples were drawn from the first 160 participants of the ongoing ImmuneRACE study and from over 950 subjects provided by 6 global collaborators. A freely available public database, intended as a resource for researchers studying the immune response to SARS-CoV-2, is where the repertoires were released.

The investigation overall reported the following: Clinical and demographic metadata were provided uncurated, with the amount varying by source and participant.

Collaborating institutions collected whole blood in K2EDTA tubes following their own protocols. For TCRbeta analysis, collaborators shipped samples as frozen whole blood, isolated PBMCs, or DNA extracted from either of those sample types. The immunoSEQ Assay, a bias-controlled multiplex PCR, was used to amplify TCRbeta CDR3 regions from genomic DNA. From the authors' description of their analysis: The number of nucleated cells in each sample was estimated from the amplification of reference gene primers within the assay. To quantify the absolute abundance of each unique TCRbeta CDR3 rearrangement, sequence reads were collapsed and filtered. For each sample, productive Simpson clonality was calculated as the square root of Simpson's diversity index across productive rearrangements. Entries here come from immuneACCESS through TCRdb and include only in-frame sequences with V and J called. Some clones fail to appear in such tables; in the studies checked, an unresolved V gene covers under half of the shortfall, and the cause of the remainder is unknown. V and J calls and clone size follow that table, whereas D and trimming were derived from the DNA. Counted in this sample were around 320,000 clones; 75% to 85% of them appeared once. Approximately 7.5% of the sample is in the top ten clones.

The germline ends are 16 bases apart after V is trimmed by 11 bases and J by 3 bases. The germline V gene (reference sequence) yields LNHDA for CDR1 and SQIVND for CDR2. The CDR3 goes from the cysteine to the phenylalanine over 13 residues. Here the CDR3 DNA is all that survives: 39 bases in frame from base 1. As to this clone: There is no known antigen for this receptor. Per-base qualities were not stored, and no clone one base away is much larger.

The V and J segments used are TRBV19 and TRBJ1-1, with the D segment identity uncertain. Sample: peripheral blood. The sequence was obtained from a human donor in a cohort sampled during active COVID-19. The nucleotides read TGTGCCCCGAGGGAAAACCGGTACACTGAAGCTTTCTTT. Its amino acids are CAPRENRYTEAFF.